The clone carrying this TCR beta chain was recorded once. This sample is drawn from a study of blood T cell repertoires in COVID-19. Study background: From the United States, Italy and Spain came samples of acute and convalescent COVID-19. The cDNA or gDNA used as material had been derived from T cells, B-cell-depleted T cells, or PBMCs.

Methods used by the authors: Amplification of reference gene primers provided the estimated nucleated cell counts. Clones were read by immunoSEQ multiplex PCR, and TCRdb kept only the in-frame ones, dropping some. D and trimming were read from the DNA, whereas the V and J calls and clone size are those reported in that table. The repertoire holds about 93,000 clones, with 75% to 90% as singletons. Germline CDR1 is MNHNS and CDR2 is SASEGT. Trimming removed 1 base at V and 8 bases at J, with 20 bases between. CDR3 length: 17 residues. The source of this sequence is a woman aged 80 or over with acute or convalescent COVID-19. Source material: peripheral blood. The rearrangement links TRBV6-1 to TRBJ2-2, with D possibly being TRBD2 (6 bases). CDR3 coding DNA: TGTGCCAGCAGTGAAGAAGAGGCGGGGCGGTTTATGGGGGAGCTGTTTTTT. The encoded protein is CASSEEEAGRFMGELFF.